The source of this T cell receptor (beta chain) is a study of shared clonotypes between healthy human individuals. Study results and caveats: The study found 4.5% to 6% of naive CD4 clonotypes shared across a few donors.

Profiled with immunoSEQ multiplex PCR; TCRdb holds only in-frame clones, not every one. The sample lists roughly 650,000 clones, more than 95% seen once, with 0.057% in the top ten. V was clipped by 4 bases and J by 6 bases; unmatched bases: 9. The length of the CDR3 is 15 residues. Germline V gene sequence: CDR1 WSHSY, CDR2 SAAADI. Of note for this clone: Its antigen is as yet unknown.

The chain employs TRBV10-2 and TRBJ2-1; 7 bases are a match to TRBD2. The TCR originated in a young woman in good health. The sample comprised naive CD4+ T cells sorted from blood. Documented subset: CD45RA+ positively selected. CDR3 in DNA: TGCGCCAGCAGTGGTGCAGTTGGGGGGGGCAATGAGCAGTTCTTC. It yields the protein CASSGAVGGGNEQFF.